Following are 13 T cell receptor beta chains from one sample sequenced in a study of radiotherapy plus CTLA-4 blockade in lung cancer. Libraries were prepared by immunoSEQ multiplex PCR; TCRdb keeps only in-frame clonotypes and omits some of them. Counted here are some 110,000 clones, roughly 74% occurring once; the ten biggest clones make up 4.5% to 5.5%. Sequencing was performed on peripheral blood, taken from a patient treated with radiotherapy plus ipilimumab. The receptors shown here come from a human donor with non-small cell lung cancer who had a partial response to radiotherapy plus ipilimumab.

The chain joins TRBV5-1 to TRBJ1-4; the match to TRBD1 covers 9 bases. CDR3 length equals 15 residues. Trimming removed 0 bases from V and 8 bases from J; junction bases left unmatched: 5. Germline-derived CDR1 and CDR2 are SGHRS and YFSETQ. The CDR3 here is CASSLGDRAGEKLFF. CDR3 nucleotides: TGCGCCAGCAGCTTGGGGGACAGGGCAGGCGAAAAACTGTTTTTT. The full variable domain, completed using reference TRBV5-1 and TRBJ1-4, is KAGVTQTPRYLIKTRGQQVTLSCSPISGHRSVSWYQQTPGQGLQFLFEYFSETQRNKGNFPGRFSGRQFSNSRSEMNVSTLELGDSALYLCASSLGDRAGEKLFFGSGTQLSVL.

This clone was counted only a few times. V and J are TRBV30 and TRBJ2-7; 12 nucleotides align to TRBD1. V was pared by 4 bases and J by 7 bases, with 5 bases of the junction left unmatched. The V gene's germline CDR1 is GTSNPN and CDR2 SVGIG (reference sequence). CDR3 length equals 13 residues. The CDR3 protein is CAWTRDRGREQYF. CDR3 in DNA: TGTGCCTGGACTCGGGACAGGGGGCGAGAGCAGTACTTC.

V is TRBV7-8 and J is TRBJ1-3; 7 positions agree with TRBD1. Germline V gene sequence: CDR1 SGHVS, CDR2 FQNEAQ. J gave up 4 bases and V 2 bases, and 2 bases lay outside the gene matches. The CDR3 is made up of 14 amino acids. The CDR3: CASSLTGEGNTIYF. In nucleotides, the CDR3 is TGTGCCAGCAGCTTAACAGGGGAGGGAAACACCATATATTTT.

The chain couples TRBV6-5 to TRBJ1-1; D gene unclear. This CDR3 spans 15 amino acids. V gave up 7 bases and J gave up 0 bases, with 15 bases separating them. Germline V CDR1 and CDR2: MNHEY, SVGAGI. This CDR3 reads CASNQRPGMNTEAFF. Here the CDR3 DNA reads TGTGCCAGCAATCAGCGCCCCGGGATGAACACTGAAGCTTTCTTT.

The chain recombines TRBV19 with TRBJ1-2; D not certain. V lost 3 bases and J 5 bases, leaving 16 bases between the germline ends. The CDR3 has 15 residues. Per the germline V gene, CDR1 is LNHDA and CDR2 is SQIVND (reference sequence). The CDR3 sequence is CASSILHAQRYGYTF. Written as DNA, the CDR3 is TGTGCCAGTAGTATCTTACACGCCCAGAGGTATGGCTACACCTTC.

The rearrangement links TRBV27 to TRBJ2-3; D is possibly TRBD2 (5 bases). The germline V and J ends were trimmed by 2 bases and 2 bases, with 8 bases remaining between them. Germline values: CDR1 MNHEY, CDR2 SMNVEV (reference sequence). This CDR3 region has 14 residues. DNA for the CDR3: TGTGCCAGCAGTTTACAGCGGACCACAGATACGCAGTATTTT. It translates to CASSLQRTTDTQYF.

V gene TRBV28 combines with J gene TRBJ2-7, with 8 positions matching TRBD2. V was pared by 2 bases and J by 7 bases, with 7 bases of the junction left unmatched. Germline V CDR1 and CDR2: MDHEN, SYDVKM. The CDR3 length is 14 residues. CDR3 loop: CASSLSGSSLEQYF. DNA of the CDR3: TGTGCCAGCAGTTTAAGCGGGAGTAGTCTTGAGCAGTACTTC.

Concerning this clone itself: The same CDR3 is also encoded by other DNA sequences in this sample. The V gene is TRBV28, the J gene TRBJ1-2; unclear D gene. The CDR3 runs 12 residues. The V end was cut by 1 base, the J end by 5 bases, with 5 bases between. The germline V gene has CDR1 MDHEN and CDR2 SYDVKM. CDR3 amino acids: CASSLLSYGYTF. The CDR3 nucleotides read TGTGCCAGCAGTTTATTGTCTTATGGCTACACCTTC.

The V gene is TRBV7-9, the J gene TRBJ1-2, with D possibly matching TRBD1 (5 bases). Trimming removed 5 bases at V and 2 bases at J, with 12 bases between. There are 14 residues in the CDR3. Germline loops: CDR1 SEHNR, CDR2 FQNEAQ (reference sequence). CDR3: CASSPQAGNYGYTF. In DNA, the CDR3 is TGTGCCAGCAGCCCACAGGCAGGGAACTATGGCTACACCTTC.

The V gene is TRBV5-1, the J gene TRBJ2-2; 15 nucleotides line up with TRBD2. Germline assignment: CDR1 SGHRS and CDR2 YFSETQ. Trimming at V came to 4 bases and at J to 6 bases, leaving 7 bases not matched to a gene. CDR3 length: 17 residues. CDR3 DNA sequence: TGCGCCAGCAGCCTGGGATGGACTAGCGGGAGGGCCGGGGAGCTGTTTTTT. Its translation: CASSLGWTSGRAGELFF.

The gene calls are TRBV10-3 and TRBJ1-1; a possible D gene is TRBD1 (6 bases). Germline V gene sequence: CDR1 ENHRY, CDR2 SYGVKD. This CDR3 is 13 amino acids long. Between the trimmed V and J ends, which lost 7 bases and 1 base, there was a span of 10 bases. Here the CDR3 reads CAITPTGNTEAFF. CDR3 DNA: TGTGCCATCACCCCGACAGGGAACACTGAAGCTTTCTTT.

The chain couples TRBV18 to TRBJ1-2; no clear D. V gave up 4 bases and J gave up 4 bases, with 16 bases separating them. This CDR3 spans 15 amino acids. The germline gives CDR1 KGHSH, CDR2 LQKENI. CDR3 sequence: CASSLQTGNPYGYTF. In DNA form, the CDR3 reads TGTGCCAGCTCACTACAAACGGGGAACCCCTATGGCTACACCTTC.

This chain joins TRBV5-6 and TRBJ2-2; the D is unclear. Germline V gene data show CDR1 as SGHDT and CDR2 as YYEEEE. The CDR3 has 16 amino acids. Trimming cost V 2 bases and J 2 bases, with 13 bases left between them. CDR3 nucleotides: TGTGCCAGCAGCTTTTTCAGTTCCAGTAACACCGGGGAGCTGTTTTTT. Amino acid sequence: CASSFFSSSNTGELFF.